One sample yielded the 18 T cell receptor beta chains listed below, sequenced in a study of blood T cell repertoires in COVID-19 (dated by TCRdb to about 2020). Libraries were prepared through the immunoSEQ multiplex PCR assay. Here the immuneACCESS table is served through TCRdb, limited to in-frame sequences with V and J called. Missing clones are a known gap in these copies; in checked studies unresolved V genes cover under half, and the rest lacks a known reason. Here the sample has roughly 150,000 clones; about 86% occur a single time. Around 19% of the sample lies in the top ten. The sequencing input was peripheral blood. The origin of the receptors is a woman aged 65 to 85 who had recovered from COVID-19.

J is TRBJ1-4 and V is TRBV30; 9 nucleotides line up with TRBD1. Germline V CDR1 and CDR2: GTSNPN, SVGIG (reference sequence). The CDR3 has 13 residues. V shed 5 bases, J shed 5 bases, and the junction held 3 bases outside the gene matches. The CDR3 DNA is TGTGCCTGGGCCGGGACAGGGAATGAAAAACTGTTTTTT. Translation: CAWAGTGNEKLFF.

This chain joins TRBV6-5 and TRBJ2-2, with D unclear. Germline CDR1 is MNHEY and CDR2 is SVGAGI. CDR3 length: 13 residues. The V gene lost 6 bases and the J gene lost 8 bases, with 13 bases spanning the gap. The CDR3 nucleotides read TGTGCCAGCAGCACCACACAGCTTGGGGAGCTGTTTTTT. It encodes CASSTTQLGELFF.

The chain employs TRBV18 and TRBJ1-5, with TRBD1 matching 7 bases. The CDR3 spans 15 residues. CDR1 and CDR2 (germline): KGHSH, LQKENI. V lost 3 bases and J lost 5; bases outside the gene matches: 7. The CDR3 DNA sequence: TGTGCCAGCTCACCCGAGGGGGCTTGGGATCAGCCCCAGCATTTT. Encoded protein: CASSPEGAWDQPQHF.

The CDR3 nucleotides read TGTGCCAGCAGCTTTGCTAGCGGGAGGCCCGCCCTTCGGTATTTT. Translation: CASSFASGRPALRYF. The chain recombines TRBV7-8 with TRBJ2-3; 11 bases are shared with TRBD2. Germline lookup yields CDR1 SGHVS and CDR2 FQNEAQ. After removal of 3 bases from V and 14 bases from J, the junction contained 13 bases not matched to a gene. The CDR3 contains 15 residues.

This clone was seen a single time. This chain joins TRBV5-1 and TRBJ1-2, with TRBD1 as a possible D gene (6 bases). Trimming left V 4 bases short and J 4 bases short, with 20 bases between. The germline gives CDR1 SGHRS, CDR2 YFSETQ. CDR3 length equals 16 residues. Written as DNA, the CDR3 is TGCGCCAGCAGCGAGCAGACAGGTCCCGATTCCTATGGCTACACCTTC. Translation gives CASSEQTGPDSYGYTF. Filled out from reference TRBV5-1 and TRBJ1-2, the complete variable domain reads KAGVTQTPRYLIKTRGQQVTLSCSPISGHRSVSWYQQTPGQGLQFLFEYFSETQRNKGNFPGRFSGRQFSNSRSEMNVSTLELGDSALYLCASSEQTGPDSYGYTFGSGTRLTVV.

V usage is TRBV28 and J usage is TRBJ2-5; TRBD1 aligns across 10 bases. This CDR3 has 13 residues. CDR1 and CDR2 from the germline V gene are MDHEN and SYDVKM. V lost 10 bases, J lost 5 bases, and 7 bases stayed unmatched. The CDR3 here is CAIKTGGVETQYF. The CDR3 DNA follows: TGTGCCATCAAGACAGGGGGCGTGGAGACCCAGTACTTC.

The CDR3 nucleotides are TGTGCCAGCTCCCAGGGACAATCGAACACTGAAGCTTTCTTT. This encodes CASSQGQSNTEAFF. The genes are TRBV18 and TRBJ1-1; D is possibly TRBD1 (6 bases). From germline, CDR1 is KGHSH and CDR2 LQKENI. V lost 6 bases and J 1 base, leaving 12 bases between the germline ends. The CDR3 totals 14 residues.

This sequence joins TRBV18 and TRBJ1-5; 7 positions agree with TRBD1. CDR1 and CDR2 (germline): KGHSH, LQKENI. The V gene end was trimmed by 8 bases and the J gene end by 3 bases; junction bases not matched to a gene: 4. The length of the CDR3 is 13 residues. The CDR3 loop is CASAGQDNQPQHF. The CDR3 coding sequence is TGTGCCAGCGCCGGACAGGACAATCAGCCCCAGCATTTT.

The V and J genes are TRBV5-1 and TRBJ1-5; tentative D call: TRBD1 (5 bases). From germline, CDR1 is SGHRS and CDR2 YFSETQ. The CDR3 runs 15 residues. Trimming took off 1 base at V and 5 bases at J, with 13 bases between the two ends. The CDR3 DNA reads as TGCGCCAGCAGCTTGTTCTCGGGACTCCATCAGCCCCAGCATTTT. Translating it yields CASSLFSGLHQPQHF.

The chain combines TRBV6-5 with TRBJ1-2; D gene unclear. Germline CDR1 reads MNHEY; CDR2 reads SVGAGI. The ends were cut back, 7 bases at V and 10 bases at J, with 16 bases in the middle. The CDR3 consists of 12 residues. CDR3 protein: CASTLREDAYTF. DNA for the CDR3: TGTGCCAGCACCCTGCGGGAGGATGCCTACACCTTC.

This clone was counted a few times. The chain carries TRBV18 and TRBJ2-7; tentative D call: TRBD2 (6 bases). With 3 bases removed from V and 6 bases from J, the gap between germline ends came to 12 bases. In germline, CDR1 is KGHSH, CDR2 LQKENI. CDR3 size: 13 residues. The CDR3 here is CASSPPQGGEQYF. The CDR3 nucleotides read TGTGCCAGCTCACCCCCCCAGGGAGGCGAGCAGTACTTC.

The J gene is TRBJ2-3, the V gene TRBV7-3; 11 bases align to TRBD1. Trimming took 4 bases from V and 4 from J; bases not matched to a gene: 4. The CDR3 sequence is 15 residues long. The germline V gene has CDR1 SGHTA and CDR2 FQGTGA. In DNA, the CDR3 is TGTGCCAGCAGCTCCCGGGACAGGGGGTCAGATACGCAGTATTTT. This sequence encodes CASSSRDRGSDTQYF.

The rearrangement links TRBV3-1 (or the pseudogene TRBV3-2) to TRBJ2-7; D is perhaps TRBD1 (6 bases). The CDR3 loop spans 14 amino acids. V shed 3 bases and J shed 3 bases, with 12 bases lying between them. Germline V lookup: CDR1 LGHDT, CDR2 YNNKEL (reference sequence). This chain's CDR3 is CASSQGAEVYEQYF. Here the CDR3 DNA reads TGTGCCAGCAGCCAGGGGGCGGAAGTCTACGAGCAGTACTTC.

This chain's CDR3 is CASTGGPGGWRDDHEQFF. CDR3 DNA: TGTGCCAGCACCGGGGGGCCTGGGGGATGGCGGGACGACCATGAGCAGTTCTTC. This chain links TRBV21-1 with TRBJ2-1; the D call TRBD2 from the table was never checked on the DNA. TRBV21-1 is termed a pseudogene. The CDR3 consists of 18 residues.

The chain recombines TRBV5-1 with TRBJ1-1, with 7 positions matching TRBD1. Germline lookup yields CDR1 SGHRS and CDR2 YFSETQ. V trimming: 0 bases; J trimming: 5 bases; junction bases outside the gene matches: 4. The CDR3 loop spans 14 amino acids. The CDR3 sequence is CASSLGQGETEAFF. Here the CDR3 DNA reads TGCGCCAGCAGCTTGGGACAGGGAGAAACTGAAGCTTTCTTT.

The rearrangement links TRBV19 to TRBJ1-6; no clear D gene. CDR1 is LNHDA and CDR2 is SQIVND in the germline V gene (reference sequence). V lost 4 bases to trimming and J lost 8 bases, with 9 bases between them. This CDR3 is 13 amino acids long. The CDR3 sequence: CASSTGAHSPLHF. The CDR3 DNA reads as TGTGCCAGTAGTACGGGAGCCCATTCACCCCTCCACTTT.

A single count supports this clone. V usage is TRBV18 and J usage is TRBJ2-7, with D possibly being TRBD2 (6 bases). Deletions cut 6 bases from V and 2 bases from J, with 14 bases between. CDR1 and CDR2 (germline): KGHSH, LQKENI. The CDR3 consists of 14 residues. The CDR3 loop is CASSRDSHPYEQYF. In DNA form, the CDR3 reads TGTGCCAGCTCGCGGGACTCCCACCCCTACGAGCAGTACTTC.

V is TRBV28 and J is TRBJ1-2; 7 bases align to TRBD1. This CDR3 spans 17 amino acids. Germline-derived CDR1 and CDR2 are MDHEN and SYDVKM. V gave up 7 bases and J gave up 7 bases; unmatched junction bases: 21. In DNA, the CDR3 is TGTGCCAGCACCCAGGGTCTAGGGGGCCAACTTGGGGGTGGCTACACCTTC. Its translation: CASTQGLGGQLGGGYTF.